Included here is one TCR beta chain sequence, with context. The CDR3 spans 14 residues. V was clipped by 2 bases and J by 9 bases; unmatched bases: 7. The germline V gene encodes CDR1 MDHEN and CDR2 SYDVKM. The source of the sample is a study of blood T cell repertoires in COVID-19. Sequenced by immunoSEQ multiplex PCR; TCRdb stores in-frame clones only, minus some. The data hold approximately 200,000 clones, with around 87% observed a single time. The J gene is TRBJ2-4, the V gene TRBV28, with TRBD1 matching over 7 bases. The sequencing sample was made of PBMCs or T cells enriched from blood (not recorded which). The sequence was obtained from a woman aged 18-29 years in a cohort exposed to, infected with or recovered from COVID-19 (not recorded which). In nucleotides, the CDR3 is TGTGCCAGCAGTTTACCAGGGGGTGGAGGCATTCAGTACTTC. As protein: CASSLPGGGGIQYF.